This TCR beta chain was profiled in a study of response to subunit inactivated influenza vaccine. General study points: There was a suggestion from the authors that each seasonal influenza vaccination recruits few new T cells.

MiXCR, run by TCRdb on the RT-PCR reads, gives a single entry per CDR3 protein. In the table there are 500,000 or so distinct CDR3 sequences, approximately 11% of which are singletons. Trimming cost V 5 bases and J 8 bases; bases outside gene matches: 11. This CDR3 comprises 15 residues. The sample holds many counts of this clonotype. Its antigen is still unknown. Here the sequenced sample was PBMCs from blood, taken more than 35 days after vaccination. The chain joins TRBV12-3 or TRBV12-4 to TRBJ1-2, with 10 bases matching TRBD1. The clonotype was recovered from a middle-aged man who received an inactivated influenza vaccine. CDR3 protein: CASSPLRDRGGGYTF. The DNA of the CDR3 is TGTGCCAGCAGTCCACTCCGGGACAGGGGCGGCGGCTACACCTTC.